This T cell receptor beta chain was retrieved from a study of tumor-infiltrating lymphocytes in primary liver carcinoma. From unsorted bulk tissue weighing about 20-31 mg, DNA and RNA were co-extracted. CDR1 SQVTM and CDR2 ANQGSEA come from the germline V gene. The CDR3 totals 14 residues. TCR beta cDNA was made from 400 to 500 ng total RNA with a constant-region primer. Sequencing libraries for TCR beta derived from three nested multiplex PCR rounds that used slightly modified ARM-PCR. PCR rounds one and two used TRBV1-TRBV30 forward primers with a C-beta reverse primer for roughly 9 cycles each. A single record per CDR3 protein comes from TCRdb applying MiXCR to the multiplex PCR reads. The sample has 70,000 to 85,000 distinct CDR3 sequences; about two thirds are singletons. This clonotype was seen only once. One end of the junction does not line up with germline, which may come from a read error.

This clonotype was obtained from an older woman with primary liver carcinoma and hepatitis B virus infection. The J gene is TRBJ2-2, the V gene TRBV29-1; 9 bases line up with TRBD2. Material for sequencing was liver tumor tissue from sampling region 4. Subset described: tumor region T4, right-lateral pole. This CDR3 is CGVEGTSRTGELFF. CDR3 coding DNA: TGCGGCGTTGAAGGGACTAGCCGAACCGGGGAGCTGTTTTTC.